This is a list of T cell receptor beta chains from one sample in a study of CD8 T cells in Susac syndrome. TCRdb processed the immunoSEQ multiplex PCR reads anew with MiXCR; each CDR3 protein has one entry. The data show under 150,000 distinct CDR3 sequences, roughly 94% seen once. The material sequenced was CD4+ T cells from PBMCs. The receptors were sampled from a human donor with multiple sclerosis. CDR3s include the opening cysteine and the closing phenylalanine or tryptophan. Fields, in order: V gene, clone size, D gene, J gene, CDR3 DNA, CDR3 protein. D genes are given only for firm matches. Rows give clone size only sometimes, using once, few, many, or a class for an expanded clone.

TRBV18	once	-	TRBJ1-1	TGTGCCAGCTCACCCTTAGAGAACACTGAAGCTTTCTTT	CASSPLENTEAFF
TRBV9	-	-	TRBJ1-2	TGTGCCAGCAGCGTAGCCGAGGGCTATGGCTACACCTTC	CASSVAEGYGYTF
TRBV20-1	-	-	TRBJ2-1	TGCAGTGCTACGTCCCTCCGAACCAATGAGCAGTTCTTC	CSATSLRTNEQFF
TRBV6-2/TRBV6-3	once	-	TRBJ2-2	TGTGCCACCTCCGGGACATACACCGGGGAGCTGTTTTTT	CATSGTYTGELFF
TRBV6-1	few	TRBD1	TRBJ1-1	TGTGCCAGCTCGTTGGACAGGGGTAGGACTGAAGCTTTCTTT	CASSLDRGRTEAFF
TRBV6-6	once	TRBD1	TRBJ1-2	TGTGCCAGCAACGGCAGGGGGGTCGACTATGGCTACACCTTC	CASNGRGVDYGYTF
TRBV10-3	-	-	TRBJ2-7	TGTGCCATCAGTGTACACGGCACCTACGAGCAGTACTTC	CAISVHGTYEQYF
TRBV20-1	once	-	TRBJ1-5	TGCAGTCCGCCGGGAGTAGACGGTCAGCCCCAGCATTTT	CSPPGVDGQPQHF
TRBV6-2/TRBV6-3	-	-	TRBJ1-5	TGTGCCAGCAGTTACTCGGGGGACCCAGCAGCCCAGCATTTT	CASSYSGDPAAQHF
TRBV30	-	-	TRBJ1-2	TGTGCCTGTGGTAAGGGACCCTATGGCTACACCTTC	CACGKGPYGYTF
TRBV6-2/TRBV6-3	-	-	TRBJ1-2	TGTGCCAGCAGTTACGGCACAGGGACCAACTATGGCTACACCTTC	CASSYGTGTNYGYTF
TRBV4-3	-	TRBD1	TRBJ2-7	TGCGCCAGCAGCCAAAGGGACAGGGTTGGCGACGAGCAGTACTTC	CASSQRDRVGDEQYF
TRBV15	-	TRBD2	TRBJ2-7	TGTGCCACCAGCAGCGTAAGGGGGGGACTAGCGAAAGGCGAGCAGTACTTC	CATSSVRGGLAKGEQYF
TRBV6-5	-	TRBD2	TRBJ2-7	TGTGCCAGCAGTTACTCGATAATAGCGGGGAGCTACGAGCAGTACTTC	CASSYSIIAGSYEQYF
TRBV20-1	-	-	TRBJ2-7	TGCAGTGCTAGAGGAGAAACAATTAGCTCCTACGAGCAGTACTTC	CSARGETISSYEQYF
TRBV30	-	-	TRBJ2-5	TGTGCCTGGAAAGGATCATCACAAGAGACCCAGTACTTC	CAWKGSSQETQYF
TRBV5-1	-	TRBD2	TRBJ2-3	TGCGCCAGCAGCTCGGGACTAGCGCCGAGCACAGATACGCAGTATTTT	CASSSGLAPSTDTQYF
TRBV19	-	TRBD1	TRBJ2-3	TGTGCCAGTAGTGACGGACAGGGGCCAACGCAGTATTTT	CASSDGQGPTQYF
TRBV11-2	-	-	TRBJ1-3	TGTGCCAGCAGCTCGTCGTTTGGGGCCTCTGGAAACACCATATATTTT	CASSSSFGASGNTIYF
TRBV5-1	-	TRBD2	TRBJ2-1	TGCGCCAGCAGCTTGGGTTCTAGCGGGAAATGGTCCTACAATGAGCAGTTCTTC	CASSLGSSGKWSYNEQFF
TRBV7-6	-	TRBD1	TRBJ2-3	TGTGCCAGCAGCTCGCGTACCGGACAGGGCACAGATACGCAGTATTTT	CASSSRTGQGTDTQYF